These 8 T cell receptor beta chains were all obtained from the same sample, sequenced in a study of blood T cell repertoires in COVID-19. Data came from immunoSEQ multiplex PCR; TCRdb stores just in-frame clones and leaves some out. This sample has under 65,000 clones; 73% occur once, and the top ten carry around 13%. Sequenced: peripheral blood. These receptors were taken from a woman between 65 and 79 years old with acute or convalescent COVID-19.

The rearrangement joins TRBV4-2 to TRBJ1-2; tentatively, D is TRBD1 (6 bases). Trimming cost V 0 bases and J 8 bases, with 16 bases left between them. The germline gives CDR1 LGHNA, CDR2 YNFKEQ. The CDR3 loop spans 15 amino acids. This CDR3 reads CASSQDSQGSGGYTF. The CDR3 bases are TGTGCCAGCAGCCAAGATTCACAGGGTTCGGGAGGCTACACCTTC.

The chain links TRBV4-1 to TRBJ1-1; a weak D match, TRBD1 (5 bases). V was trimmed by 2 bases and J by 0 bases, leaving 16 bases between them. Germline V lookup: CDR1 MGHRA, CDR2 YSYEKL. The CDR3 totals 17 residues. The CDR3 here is CASSQTPFSRVNTEAFF. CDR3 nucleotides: TGCGCCAGCAGCCAAACCCCGTTTAGCAGGGTGAACACTGAAGCTTTCTTT.

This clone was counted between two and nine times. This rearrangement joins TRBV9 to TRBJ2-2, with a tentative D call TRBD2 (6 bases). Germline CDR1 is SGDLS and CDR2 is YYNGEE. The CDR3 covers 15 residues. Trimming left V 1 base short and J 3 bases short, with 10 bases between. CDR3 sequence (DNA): TGTGCCAGCAGCGTATGGGAGGTCTACACCGGGGAGCTGTTTTTT. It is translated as CASSVWEVYTGELFF.

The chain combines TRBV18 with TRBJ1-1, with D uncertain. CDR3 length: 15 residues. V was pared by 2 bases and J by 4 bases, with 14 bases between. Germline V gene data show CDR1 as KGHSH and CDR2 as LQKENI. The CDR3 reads CASSPSLPSITEAFF. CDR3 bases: TGTGCCAGCTCACCATCACTACCTTCGATCACTGAAGCTTTCTTT.

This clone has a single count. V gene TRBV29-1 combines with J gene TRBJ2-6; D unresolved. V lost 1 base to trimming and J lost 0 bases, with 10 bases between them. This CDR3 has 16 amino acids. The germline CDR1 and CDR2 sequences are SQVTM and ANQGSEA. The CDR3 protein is CSVEGSSISGANVLTF. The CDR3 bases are TGCAGCGTTGAAGGGAGCTCCATCTCTGGGGCCAACGTCCTGACTTTC. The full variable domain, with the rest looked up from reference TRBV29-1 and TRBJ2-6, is SAVISQKPSRDICQRGTSLTIQCQVDSQVTMMFWYRQQPGQSLTLIATANQGSEATYESGFVIDKFPISRPNLTFSTLTVSNMSPEDSSIYLCSVEGSSISGANVLTFGAGSRLTVL.

The CDR3 sequence: CAWSVGQRTGADTQYF. CDR3 sequence (DNA): TGTGCCTGGAGTGTCGGTCAACGGACAGGGGCAGATACGCAGTATTTT. This chain links TRBV30 with TRBJ2-3, with TRBD1 identical over 9 bases. With V trimmed by 0 bases and J by 4 bases, 8 bases remained unmatched. The CDR3 covers 16 residues. Germline CDR1 is GTSNPN and CDR2 is SVGIG (reference sequence).

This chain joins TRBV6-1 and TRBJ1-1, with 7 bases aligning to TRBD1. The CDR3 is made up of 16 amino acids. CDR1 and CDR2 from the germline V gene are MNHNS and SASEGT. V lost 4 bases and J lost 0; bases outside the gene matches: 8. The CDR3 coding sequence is TGTGCCAGCAGTGGAAACAGGGGACATATGAACACTGAAGCTTTCTTT. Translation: CASSGNRGHMNTEAFF.

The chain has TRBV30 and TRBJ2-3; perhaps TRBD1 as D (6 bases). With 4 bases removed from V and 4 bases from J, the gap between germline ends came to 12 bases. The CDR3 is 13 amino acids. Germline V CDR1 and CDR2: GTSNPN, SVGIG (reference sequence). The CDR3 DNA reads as TGTGCCTGGACAAAGGGGGTGCCAGATACGCAGTATTTT. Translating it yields CAWTKGVPDTQYF.